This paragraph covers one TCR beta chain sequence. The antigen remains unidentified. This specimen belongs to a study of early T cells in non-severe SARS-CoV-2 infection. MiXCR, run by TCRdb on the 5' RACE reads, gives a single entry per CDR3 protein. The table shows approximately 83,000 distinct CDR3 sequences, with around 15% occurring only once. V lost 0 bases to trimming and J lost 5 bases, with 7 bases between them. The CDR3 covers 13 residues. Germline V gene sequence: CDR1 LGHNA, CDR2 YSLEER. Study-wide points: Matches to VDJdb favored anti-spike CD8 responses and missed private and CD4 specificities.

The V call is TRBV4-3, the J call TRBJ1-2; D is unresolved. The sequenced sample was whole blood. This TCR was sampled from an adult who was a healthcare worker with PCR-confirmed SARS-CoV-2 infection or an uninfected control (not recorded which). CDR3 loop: CASSQEGLYGYTF. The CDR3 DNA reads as TGCGCCAGCAGCCAAGAAGGGCTGTATGGCTACACCTTC.